In its sample, the clone carrying this T cell receptor beta chain was seen a few times. What it recognizes is unknown. The TCR beta CDR3 regions underwent amplification from RNA transcripts. RT-PCR with HTBI primers came first, then second-round multiplex PCR. TCRdb re-analysed the multiplex PCR reads in MiXCR, keeping a single row per CDR3 protein. The table records almost 750,000 distinct CDR3 sequences, 35% to 50% of them present only once. Other autoimmune diseases, uncontrolled infections, pregnancy or lactation ruled patients out of participation. What supplied the PBMCs was roughly 9.7 ml of fresh peripheral blood. The data derive from a study of Graves' ophthalmopathy and Graves' hyperthyroidism. Findings of the study overall: Appearing in blood as well were most expanded thyroid clonotypes above 0.001 frequency. The model flagged ophthalmopathy progression at more than 70% sensitivity and 72% to 85% specificity.

The sequence was obtained from an adult man with Graves' ophthalmopathy. Sequences were obtained from peripheral blood.

As DNA, the CDR3 is TGTGCCAGCAGCTTAAAGACAGGGGCAGGAGAGACCCAGTACTTC. Translation: CASSLKTGAGETQYF. V and J are TRBV5-6 and TRBJ2-5, with 8 positions matching TRBD1. Per germline, CDR1 SGHDT and CDR2 YYEEEE. The trim removed 2 bases at V and 4 bases at J, leaving 7 bases unmatched. The CDR3 spans 15 residues.